A selection of T cell receptor beta chains follows, all from one sample in a study of blood T cell repertoires in COVID-19. Generated by immunoSEQ multiplex PCR, the TCRdb table keeps only in-frame clones and is missing some. In the table there are roughly 80,000 clones, roughly four fifths of which are singletons. Sequenced material: peripheral blood. The receptors come from a human donor in a cohort sampled during active COVID-19. The CDR3 runs from the conserved cysteine through the conserved F or W. D genes are given only for firm matches. Clone size is not always given. Where it is, it says once, few, many or a class for expanded clones.

>TRBV7-2|.|TRBJ1-4|TRBD1
CASSRTGLANEKLFF
TGTGCCAGCAGCCGGACAGGGTTGGCTAATGAAAAACTGTTTTTT
>TRBV7-9|.|TRBJ2-3|.
CASSLDGDTQYF
TGTGCCAGCAGCTTAGACGGGGATACGCAGTATTTT
>TRBV6-1|.|TRBJ1-5|TRBD1
CASSEGGTGMSKPQHF
TGTGCCAGCAGTGAAGGCGGGACAGGGATGAGTAAGCCCCAGCATTTT
>TRBV3-1/TRBV3-2|once|TRBJ2-3|.
CASSQTRPAVDTQYF
TGTGCCAGCAGCCAAACCCGCCCCGCAGTTGATACGCAGTATTTT
>TRBV28|.|TRBJ1-5|.
CASRSTPINQPQHF
TGTGCCAGCAGATCCACACCAATCAATCAGCCCCAGCATTTT
>TRBV3-1/TRBV3-2|.|TRBJ2-1|TRBD2
CASSQALAGVSSYNEQFF
TGTGCCAGCAGCCAAGCTCTCGCGGGGGTTAGCTCCTACAATGAGCAGTTCTTC
>TRBV11-2|.|TRBJ1-1|TRBD1
CASSRDRGWTEAFF
TGTGCCAGCAGCCGGGACAGGGGCTGGACTGAAGCTTTCTTT
>TRBV7-8|.|TRBJ2-1|.
CASSSRGDDNEQFF
TGTGCCAGCAGCTCCAGGGGAGACGACAATGAGCAGTTCTTC
>TRBV6-5|.|TRBJ2-3|.
CASSYDSFRTDTQYF
TGTGCCAGCAGTTACGACTCATTTCGCACAGATACGCAGTATTTT
>TRBV5-6|.|TRBJ1-3|.
CASSLVQNWAQAGNTIYF
TGTGCCAGCAGCTTGGTACAAAATTGGGCGCAAGCTGGAAACACCATATATTTT
>TRBV11-3|.|TRBJ2-1|TRBD2
CASTKLAGAYNEQFF
TGTGCCAGCACCAAACTAGCGGGAGCCTACAATGAGCAGTTCTTC
>TRBV6-2/TRBV6-3|.|TRBJ1-2|.
CASSGDDRQTNYGYTF
TGTGCCAGCAGTGGAGACGACAGGCAAACTAACTATGGCTACACCTTC
>TRBV5-6|.|TRBJ2-3|.
CASSPWGGAADTQYF
TGTGCCAGCAGCCCTTGGGGGGGGGCGGCAGATACGCAGTATTTT
>TRBV5-1|.|TRBJ2-7|.
CASSPKDTWGYEQYF
TGCGCCAGCAGCCCAAAGGACACCTGGGGTTACGAGCAGTACTTC
>TRBV7-9|.|TRBJ1-1|.
CASSLVALSGERAEAFF
TGTGCCAGCAGCTTAGTAGCTCTCTCAGGGGAGAGGGCTGAAGCTTTCTTT
>TRBV12-5|.|TRBJ2-2|.
CASGPSYGRGSTGELFF
TGTGCTAGTGGTCCCTCCTATGGCCGGGGGAGCACCGGGGAGCTGTTTTTT
>TRBV5-1|.|TRBJ2-3|TRBD1
CASSPGTGGFADTQYF
TGCGCCAGCAGCCCAGGGACAGGGGGGTTCGCAGATACGCAGTATTTT
>TRBV7-2|.|TRBJ2-5|TRBD2
CASSGREGETQYF
TGTGCCAGCAGCGGACGGGAGGGGGAGACCCAGTACTTC
>TRBV29-1|.|TRBJ1-1|TRBD1
CSVGRTGGSLAAFF
TGCAGCGTTGGCCGGACAGGGGGCTCTCTCGCCGCTTTCTTT
>TRBV5-5|.|TRBJ2-7|TRBD1
CASSFPGQGHEQYF
TGTGCCAGCAGCTTCCCGGGACAGGGGCACGAGCAGTACTTC
>TRBV27|.|TRBJ2-1|.
CATRGLDVEQFF
TGTGCCACCAGGGGACTGGATGTTGAGCAGTTCTTC
>TRBV9|.|TRBJ2-3|.
CASSVRGTSTDTQYF
TGTGCCAGCAGCGTTAGGGGAACTAGCACAGATACGCAGTATTTT
>TRBV19|.|TRBJ2-1|TRBD1
CASSIEDRGLYNEQFF
TGTGCCAGTAGTATTGAGGACAGGGGGCTGTACAATGAGCAGTTCTTC
>TRBV6-6|.|TRBJ1-3|.
CASSYSPGRNTIYF
TGTGCCAGCAGTTACTCGCCCGGGAGAAACACCATATATTTT
>TRBV11-3|.|TRBJ2-1|.
CASSLEWGVEQFF
TGTGCCAGCAGCTTAGAGTGGGGGGTCGAGCAGTTCTTC
>TRBV7-2|.|TRBJ2-7|.
CASSLAKVASYEQYF
TGTGCCAGCAGCTTAGCTAAGGTAGCTTCCTACGAGCAGTACTTC
>TRBV19|.|TRBJ2-3|TRBD1
CASRPGTGRADTQYF
TGTGCCAGTCGTCCCGGGACAGGGCGGGCAGATACGCAGTATTTT
>TRBV5-6|.|TRBJ1-5|.
CASSFQGNNQPQHF
TGTGCCAGCAGCTTTCAGGGGAACAATCAGCCCCAGCATTTT
>TRBV30|few|TRBJ1-1|.
CAWSGQQNTEAFF
TGTGCCTGGAGCGGACAGCAGAACACTGAAGCTTTCTTT
>TRBV24-1|.|TRBJ2-7|.
CATSDRDSSSYEQYF
TGTGCCACCAGTGACCGGGACTCGTCCTCCTACGAGCAGTACTTC
>TRBV5-1|once|TRBJ2-2|.
CASSYGAGTLGGGELFF
TGCGCCAGCAGCTACGGAGCCGGGACTCTCGGAGGCGGGGAGCTGTTTTTT
>TRBV12-1|.|TRBJ2-7|.
CASSFNRGTSGARTSGEQYF
TGTGCCAGCAGCTTTAATCGCGGGACTAGCGGGGCACGCACCTCTGGCGAGCAGTACTTC
>TRBV4-2|.|TRBJ2-3|TRBD2
CASSQDLGLAYTQYF
TGTGCCAGCAGCCAAGATCTGGGACTAGCATATACGCAGTATTTT
>TRBV5-1|.|TRBJ2-3|.
CASSPLSDTQYF
TGCGCCAGCAGCCCCTTATCAGATACGCAGTATTTT
>TRBV5-6|.|TRBJ2-1|TRBD1
CASSSPRTGRGEQFF
TGTGCCAGCAGCTCGCCTCGGACAGGGAGAGGTGAGCAGTTCTTC
>TRBV9|.|TRBJ1-1|.
CASSITGKGEAFF
TGTGCCAGCAGCATTACAGGGAAGGGAGAAGCTTTCTTT
>TRBV11-2|once|TRBJ2-2|TRBD2
CASSLVASGRANTGELFF
TGTGCCAGCAGCTTAGTTGCTAGCGGGAGGGCGAACACCGGGGAGCTGTTTTTT
>TRBV5-1|.|TRBJ2-7|.
CASSLDPGKNF
TGCGCCAGCAGCTTGGATCCAGGTAAAAACTTC
>TRBV6-4|.|TRBJ1-3|TRBD1
CASSGQGPNTIYF
TGTGCCAGCAGTGGACAGGGTCCAAACACCATATATTTT